A selection of T cell receptor beta chains follows, all from one sample in a study of radiotherapy plus CTLA-4 blockade in lung cancer. Produced via immunoSEQ multiplex PCR; TCRdb's table is partial and in-frame only. The table shows about 90,000 clones, with about four fifths occurring only once. The sequencing here drew on peripheral blood, taken from a patient treated with radiotherapy plus ipilimumab. All receptors come from a human donor with non-small cell lung cancer that progressed on radiotherapy plus ipilimumab. CDR3s leave out the opening cysteine and the closing phenylalanine or tryptophan. A D gene is named only where the DNA matches it firmly.

d_call	v_call	cdr3_length	j_call	cdr3_aa
-	TRBV18	11	TRBJ2-7	ASSPGSRDEQY
-	TRBV7-2	13	TRBJ2-1	ASSLYSGYYNEQF
TRBD1	TRBV18	15	TRBJ1-3	ASSSGQGALSGNTIY
-	TRBV5-1	11	TRBJ1-2	ASREGTNYGYT
-	TRBV28	11	TRBJ2-5	ASSSDNSETQY
-	TRBV16	12	TRBJ1-2	ASNRGGTNYGYT
-	TRBV5-6	13	TRBJ2-2	ASSSSTEGAGELF
TRBD1	TRBV30	12	TRBJ1-3	AWGTGSSGNTIY
-	TRBV7-9	10	TRBJ1-2	ASSLDSYGYT
-	TRBV6-5	13	TRBJ2-7	ASSFSPPGVYEQY
-	TRBV6-5	13	TRBJ2-5	ASSSYRRLQETQY
-	TRBV6-5	12	TRBJ2-3	ASSPSAGVDTQY
TRBD2	TRBV15	15	TRBJ2-1	ATSILPGLAGVLVQF
TRBD1	TRBV7-9	13	TRBJ1-6	ASSLWTGINSPLH
-	TRBV19	13	TRBJ2-7	ASSSRRSGSYEQY
TRBD2	TRBV5-1	16	TRBJ2-3	ASSGGLAGGPSTDTQY
-	TRBV15	13	TRBJ1-3	ATSTDSSSGNTIY
-	TRBV6-5	11	TRBJ1-1	ASSWSRDTEAF
TRBD2	TRBV28	13	TRBJ2-7	ASSLGGGRSYEQY
-	TRBV28	11	TRBJ1-1	ASSETWNTEAF
TRBD1	TRBV29-1	13	TRBJ1-2	SVEGGTGGNYGYT
TRBD1	TRBV4-3	15	TRBJ1-1	ASSQAQGGQANTEAF
-	TRBV6-1	13	TRBJ2-7	ASSDSVRGAYEQY
-	TRBV4-2	12	TRBJ2-7	ASSQEGSSYEQY
-	TRBV6-6	13	TRBJ2-2	ASSLGTTSTGELF
TRBD1	TRBV4-1	15	TRBJ1-1	ASSQGFGQGGSTEAF
-	TRBV11-2	10	TRBJ1-1	ASSLGVGGTF
TRBD1	TRBV9	13	TRBJ1-1	ASSVAPGTGGQAF
TRBD1	TRBV4-3	13	TRBJ2-7	ASSQDWDRVGMQY
-	TRBV6-1	7	TRBJ2-1	ASSENRF
TRBD1	TRBV4-1	16	TRBJ1-2	ASSQDAPTGPRWGGYT
-	TRBV2	11	TRBJ2-3	ASSERVGGRRA
-	TRBV20-1	9	TRBJ2-1	SASSPNEQF
-	TRBV11-1	13	TRBJ2-7	ASSTSSTVTYEQY
TRBD2	TRBV7-3	17	TRBJ2-6	ASSPHGGLAGSGANVLT
-	TRBV5-6	10	TRBJ1-5	ASKQGDQPQH